This TCR beta chain originates from a study of vaccination and CD4 T cells after COVID-19. V shed 1 base and J 1 base; nucleotides not matched to a gene: 5. The CDR3 loop spans 17 amino acids. Germline V gene data show CDR1 as SGHRS and CDR2 as YFSETQ. Sequencing of the DNA from cultured CD4+ T cells was carried out with the Oncomine TCR Beta short-read assay. TCRdb re-called the PCR reads with MiXCR, one entry per CDR3 protein. Counted here are 1,500 to 2,500 distinct CDR3 sequences, around 20% occurring once; the ten biggest clones make up roughly two thirds. As regards this clonotype: Its antigen is undetermined.

Treatment: roughly 10-day PBMC culture with coronavirus spike peptide pools or control peptides (ViraFEST assay). Pre-COVID-19 pandemic sampling (2011-2018) yielded the unexposed donor's CD4+ T cells. Antigen-specific T cell expansion with peptide pools preceded TCR sequencing in the ViraFEST approach. V is TRBV5-1 and J is TRBJ2-5; 12 bases align to TRBD2. The sequenced sample consisted of CD4+ T cells from blood, cultured in vitro. The sequence was collected from a human donor in good health. CDR3: CASSLILAGGGQETQYF. DNA for the CDR3: TGCGCCAGCAGCTTGATACTAGCGGGAGGCGGCCAAGAGACCCAGTACTTC.